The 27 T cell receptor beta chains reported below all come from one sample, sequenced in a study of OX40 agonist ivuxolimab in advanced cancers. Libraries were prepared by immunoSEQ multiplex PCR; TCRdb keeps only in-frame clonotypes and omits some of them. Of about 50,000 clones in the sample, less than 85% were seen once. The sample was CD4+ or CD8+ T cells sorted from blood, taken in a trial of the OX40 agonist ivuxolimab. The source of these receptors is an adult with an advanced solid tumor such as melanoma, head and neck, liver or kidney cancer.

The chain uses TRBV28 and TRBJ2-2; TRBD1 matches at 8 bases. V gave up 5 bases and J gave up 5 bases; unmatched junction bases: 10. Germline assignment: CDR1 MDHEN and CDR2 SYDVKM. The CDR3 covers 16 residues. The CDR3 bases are TGTGCCAGCAGTCAAAGGACAGGGACAGCAACCGGGGAGCTGTTTTTT. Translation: CASSQRTGTATGELFF.

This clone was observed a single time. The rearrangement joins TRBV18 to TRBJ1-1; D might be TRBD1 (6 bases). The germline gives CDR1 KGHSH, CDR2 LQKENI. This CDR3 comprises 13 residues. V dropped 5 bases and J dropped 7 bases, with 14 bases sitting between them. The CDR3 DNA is TGTGCCAGCTCAATTCAGGGGTCCCTTGAAGCTTTCTTT. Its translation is CASSIQGSLEAFF.

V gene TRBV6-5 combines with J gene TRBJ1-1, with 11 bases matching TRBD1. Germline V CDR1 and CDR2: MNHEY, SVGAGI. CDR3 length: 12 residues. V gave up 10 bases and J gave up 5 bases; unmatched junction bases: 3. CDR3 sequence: CAIGTGGTEAFF. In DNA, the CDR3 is TGTGCCATCGGGACAGGGGGTACTGAAGCTTTCTTT.

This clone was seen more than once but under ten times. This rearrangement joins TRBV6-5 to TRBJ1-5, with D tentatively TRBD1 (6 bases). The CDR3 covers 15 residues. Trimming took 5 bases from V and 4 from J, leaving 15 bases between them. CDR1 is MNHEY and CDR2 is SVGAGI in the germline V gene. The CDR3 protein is CASSLQGRGNQPQHF. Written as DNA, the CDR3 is TGTGCCAGCAGTCTTCAGGGTAGGGGGAATCAGCCCCAGCATTTT.

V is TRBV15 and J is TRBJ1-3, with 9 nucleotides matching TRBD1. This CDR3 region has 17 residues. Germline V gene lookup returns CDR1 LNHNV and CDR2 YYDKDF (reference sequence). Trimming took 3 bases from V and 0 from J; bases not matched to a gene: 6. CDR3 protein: CATSSGGQGSSGNTIYF. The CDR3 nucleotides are TGTGCCACCAGCAGCGGAGGACAGGGGAGCTCTGGAAACACCATATATTTT.

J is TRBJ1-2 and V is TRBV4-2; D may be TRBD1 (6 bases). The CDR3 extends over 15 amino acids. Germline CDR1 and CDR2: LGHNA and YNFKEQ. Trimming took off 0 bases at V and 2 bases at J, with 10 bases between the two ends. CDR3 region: CASSQERTANYGYTF. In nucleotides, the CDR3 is TGTGCCAGCAGCCAAGAGCGGACAGCAAACTATGGCTACACCTTC.

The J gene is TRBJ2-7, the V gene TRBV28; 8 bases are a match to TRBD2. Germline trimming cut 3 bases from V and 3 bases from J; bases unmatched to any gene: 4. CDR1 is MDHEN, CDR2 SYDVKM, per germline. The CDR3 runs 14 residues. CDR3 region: CASSLVAGSYEQYF. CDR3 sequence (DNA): TGTGCCAGCAGTTTGGTAGCGGGGAGCTACGAGCAGTACTTC.

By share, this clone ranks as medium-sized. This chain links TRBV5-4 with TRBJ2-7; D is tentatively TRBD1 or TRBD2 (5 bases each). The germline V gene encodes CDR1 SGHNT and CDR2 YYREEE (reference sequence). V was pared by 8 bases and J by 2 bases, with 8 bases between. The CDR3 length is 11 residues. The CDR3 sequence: CARGVPYEQYF. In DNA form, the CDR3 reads TGTGCCAGGGGGGTGCCCTACGAGCAGTACTTC.

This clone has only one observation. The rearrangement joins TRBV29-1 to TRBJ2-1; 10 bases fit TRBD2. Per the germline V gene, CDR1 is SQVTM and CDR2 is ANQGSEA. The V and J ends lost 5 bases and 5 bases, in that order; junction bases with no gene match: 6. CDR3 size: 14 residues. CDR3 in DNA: TGCAGCGTTTCAAGCGGGAGGGCCGACAATGAGCAGTTCTTC. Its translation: CSVSSGRADNEQFF.

The CDR3 spells CASSVVNSNQPQHF. The CDR3 DNA sequence: TGTGCCAGCAGTGTAGTGAACAGTAATCAGCCCCAGCATTTT. V gene TRBV2 combines with J gene TRBJ1-5; no clear D gene. This CDR3 comprises 14 residues. V lost 4 bases and J lost 4, with 11 bases in between. Germline-derived CDR1 and CDR2 are SNHLY and FYNNEI.

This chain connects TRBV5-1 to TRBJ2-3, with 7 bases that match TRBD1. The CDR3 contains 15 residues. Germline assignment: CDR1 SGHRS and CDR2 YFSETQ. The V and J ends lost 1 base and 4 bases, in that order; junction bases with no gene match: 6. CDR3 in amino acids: CASSLMPGGSDTQYF. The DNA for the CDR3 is TGCGCCAGCAGCTTGATGCCAGGGGGTTCAGATACGCAGTATTTT.

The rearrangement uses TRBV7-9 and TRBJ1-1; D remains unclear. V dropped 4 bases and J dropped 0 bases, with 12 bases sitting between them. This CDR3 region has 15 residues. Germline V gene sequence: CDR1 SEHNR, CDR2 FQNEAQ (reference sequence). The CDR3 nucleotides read TGTGCCAGCAGCTCCGGGAGGTCCATGAACACTGAAGCTTTCTTT. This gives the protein CASSSGRSMNTEAFF.

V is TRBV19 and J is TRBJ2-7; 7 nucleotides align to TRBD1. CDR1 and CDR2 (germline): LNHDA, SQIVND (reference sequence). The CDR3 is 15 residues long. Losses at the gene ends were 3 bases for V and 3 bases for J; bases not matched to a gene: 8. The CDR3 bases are TGTGCCAGTAGTATCAGAGTGCAGGGGGTCTACGAGCAGTACTTC. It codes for CASSIRVQGVYEQYF.

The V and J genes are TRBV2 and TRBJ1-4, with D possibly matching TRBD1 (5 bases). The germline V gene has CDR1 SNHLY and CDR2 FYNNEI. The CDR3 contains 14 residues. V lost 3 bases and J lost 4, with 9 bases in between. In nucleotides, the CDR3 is TGTGCCAGCAGTGAGGGGGGAGGTAATGAAAAACTGTTTTTT. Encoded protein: CASSEGGGNEKLFF.

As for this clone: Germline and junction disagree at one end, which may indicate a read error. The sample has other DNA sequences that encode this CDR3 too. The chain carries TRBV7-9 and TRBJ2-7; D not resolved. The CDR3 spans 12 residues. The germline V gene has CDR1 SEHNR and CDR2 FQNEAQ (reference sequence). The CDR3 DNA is TGTGCCATAGGGTCCCTCCCCTATGAGCAGTACTTC. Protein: CAIGSLPYEQYF.

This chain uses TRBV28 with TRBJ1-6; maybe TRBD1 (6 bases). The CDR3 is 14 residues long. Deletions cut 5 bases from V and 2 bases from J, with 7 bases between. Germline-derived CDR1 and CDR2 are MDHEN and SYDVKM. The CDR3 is CASSTGPYNSPLHF. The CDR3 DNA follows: TGTGCCAGCAGTACAGGGCCCTATAATTCACCCCTCCACTTT.

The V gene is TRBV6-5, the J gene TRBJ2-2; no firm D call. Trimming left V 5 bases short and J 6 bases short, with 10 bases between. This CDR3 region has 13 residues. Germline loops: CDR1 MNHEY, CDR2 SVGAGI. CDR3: CASSVTTSGELFF. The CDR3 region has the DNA TGTGCCAGCAGTGTCACTACTTCCGGGGAGCTGTTTTTT.

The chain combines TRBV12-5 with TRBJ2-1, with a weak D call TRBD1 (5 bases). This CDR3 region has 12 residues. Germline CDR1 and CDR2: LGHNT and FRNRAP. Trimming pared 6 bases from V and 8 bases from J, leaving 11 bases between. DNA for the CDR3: TGTGCTAGTGGGTTCTGGGGCTATGAGCAGTTCTTC. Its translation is CASGFWGYEQFF.

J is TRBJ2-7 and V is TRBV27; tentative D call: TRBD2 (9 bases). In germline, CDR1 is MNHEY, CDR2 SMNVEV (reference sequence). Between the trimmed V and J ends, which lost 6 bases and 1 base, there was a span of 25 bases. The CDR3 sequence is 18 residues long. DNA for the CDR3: TGTGCCAGCAGACAGGGGGGACTAGCTCCCCTGAGATCCTACGAGCAGTACTTC. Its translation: CASRQGGLAPLRSYEQYF.

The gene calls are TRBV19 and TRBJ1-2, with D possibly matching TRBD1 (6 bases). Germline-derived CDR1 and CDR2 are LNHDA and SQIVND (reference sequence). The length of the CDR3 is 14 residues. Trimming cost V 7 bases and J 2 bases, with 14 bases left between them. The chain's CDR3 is CASTGTQWNYGYTF. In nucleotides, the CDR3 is TGTGCCAGTACTGGGACACAGTGGAACTATGGCTACACCTTC.

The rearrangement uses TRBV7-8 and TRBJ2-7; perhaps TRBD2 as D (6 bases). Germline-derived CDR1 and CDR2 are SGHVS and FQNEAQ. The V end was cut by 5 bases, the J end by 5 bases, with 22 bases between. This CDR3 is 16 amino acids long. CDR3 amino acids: CASSPVGSGSLDEQYF. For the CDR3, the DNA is TGTGCCAGCAGCCCAGTAGGGTCCGGGAGTTTGGACGAGCAGTACTTC.

The CDR3 sequence is CASVTQYSNQPQHF. In DNA, the CDR3 is TGTGCCAGCGTGACTCAATATAGCAATCAGCCCCAGCATTTT. This rearrangement joins TRBV6-5 to TRBJ1-5; D remains unclear. The CDR3 extends over 14 amino acids. Trimming left V 8 bases short and J 0 bases short, with 11 bases between. Per the germline V gene, CDR1 is MNHEY and CDR2 is SVGAGI.

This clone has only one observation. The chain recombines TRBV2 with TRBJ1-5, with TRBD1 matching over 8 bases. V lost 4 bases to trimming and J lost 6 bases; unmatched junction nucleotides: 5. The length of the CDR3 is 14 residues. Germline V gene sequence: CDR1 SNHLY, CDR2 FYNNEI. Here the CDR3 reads CASSGQGRGQPQHF. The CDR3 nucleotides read TGTGCCAGCAGTGGACAGGGGAGGGGTCAGCCCCAGCATTTT.

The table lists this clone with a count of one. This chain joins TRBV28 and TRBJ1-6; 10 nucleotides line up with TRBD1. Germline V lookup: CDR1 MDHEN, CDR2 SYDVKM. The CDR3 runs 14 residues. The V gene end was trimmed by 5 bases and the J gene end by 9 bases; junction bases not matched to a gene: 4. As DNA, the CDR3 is TGTGCCAGCAGTGGAGGGGACAGGGGTTCACCCCTCCACTTT. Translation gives CASSGGDRGSPLHF.

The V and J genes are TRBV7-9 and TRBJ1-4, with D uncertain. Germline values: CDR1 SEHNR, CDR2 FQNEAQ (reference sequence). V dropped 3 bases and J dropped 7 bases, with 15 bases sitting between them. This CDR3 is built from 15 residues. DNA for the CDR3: TGTGCCAGCAGCTTCACGGGTATCGGAGCTGAAAAACTGTTTTTT. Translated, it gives CASSFTGIGAEKLFF.

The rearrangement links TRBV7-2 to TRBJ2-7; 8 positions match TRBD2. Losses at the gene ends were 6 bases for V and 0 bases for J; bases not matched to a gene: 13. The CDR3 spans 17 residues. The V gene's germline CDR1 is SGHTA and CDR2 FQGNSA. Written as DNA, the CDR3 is TGTGCCAGCAGTTCCGCCCCCCTAGCGGGTGCCTCCTACGAGCAGTACTTC. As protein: CASSSAPLAGASYEQYF.

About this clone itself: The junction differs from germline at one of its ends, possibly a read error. In DNA, the CDR3 is TGTGCCAGCAGTTACCTTGGCAGCGCGACCTCCTTC. Its protein is CASSYLGSATSF. The V and J genes are TRBV6-5 and TRBJ1-2, with no clear D. Germline CDR1 is MNHEY and CDR2 is SVGAGI. CDR3 size: 12 residues.